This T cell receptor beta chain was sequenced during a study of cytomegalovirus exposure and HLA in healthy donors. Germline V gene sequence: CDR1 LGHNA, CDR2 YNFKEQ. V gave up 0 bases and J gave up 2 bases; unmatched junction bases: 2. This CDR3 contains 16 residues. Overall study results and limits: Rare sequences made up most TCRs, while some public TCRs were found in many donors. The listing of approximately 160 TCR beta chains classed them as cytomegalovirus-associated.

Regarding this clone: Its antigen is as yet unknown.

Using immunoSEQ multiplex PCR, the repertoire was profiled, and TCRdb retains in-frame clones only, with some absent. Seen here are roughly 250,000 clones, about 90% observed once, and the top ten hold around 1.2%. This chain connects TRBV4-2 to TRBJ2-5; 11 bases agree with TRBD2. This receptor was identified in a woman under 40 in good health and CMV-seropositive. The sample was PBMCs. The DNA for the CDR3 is TGTGCCAGCAGCCAAGAGGTAGCGGGAGGGCAAGAGACCCAGTACTTC. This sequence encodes CASSQEVAGGQETQYF.